This T cell receptor beta chain was documented in a study of cytomegalovirus exposure and HLA in healthy donors (dated by TCRdb to the late 2010s). Regarding the complete study: An earlier analysis of about 560 of the donors reported approximately 260 Gb of sequence data and around 100 million unique TCR beta sequences obtained from about 180 million T cells. An early release that covered fewer than 750 HLA-typed donors contained approximately 290 gigabases of sequencing data and tens of millions of unique TCR sequences. The genetic ancestry cluster associated with self-reported Caucasian donors included about four fifths of the roughly 380 genotyped donors. The study was designed to test whether signatures of past pathogen exposure could be identified by cataloging public T cell receptors. The T cell repertoires of several hundred subjects were profiled by immunosequencing and related to cytomegalovirus serostatus. Along with the roughly 700-subject first cohort, a separate validation cohort of over 90 different subjects was used. To predict cytomegalovirus infection status, the study brought together high-throughput TCR immunosequencing, statistical association of individual TCRs with disease status, and machine learning. In a later analysis, previously published TCR beta repertoires from hundreds of donors were re-analyzed and high-resolution HLA genotyping was added so that TCR occurrence patterns could be studied. The later analysis used no new phenotypic data to find candidate immune exposures, relying instead on TCR beta sequences and their occurrence across donors. In an earlier analysis of roughly 540 of the donors, high-throughput TCR beta sequencing was used to judge whether each TCR beta V gene segment behaved as functional or pseudogenic. Donor age, sex, ethnicity and CMV serostatus were collected together with the repertoire data. In a later genetic analysis, genome-wide SNP genotypes for about 65% of the roughly 700 donors were used, and that subset was treated as a discovery cohort. Every repertoire in the discovery cohort had been generated on one and the same sequencing platform. HLA typing included class I and class II loci at four-digit resolution. The number of typed donors differed by locus: about 620-630 for A, B, C, DRB1 and DQB1; 522 for DQA1; some 590 for DPA1; and some 470 for DPB1. Because of strong linkage in the cohort, four to six DR-DQ haplotypes were treated as single units for association and clustering. Among about 400 genotyped donors of the cohort, an average of around 250,000 unique TCR beta nucleotide sequences was sequenced per donor, of which about 18% were non-productive. General conclusions and limits of the study: In a later analysis, most CMV-associated TCR beta chains were found to appear HLA-restricted, with HLA associations seemingly driven largely by CMV exposure. When HLA alleles, especially DR and DQ, strongly co-occurred, TCR associations were difficult to assign to individual alleles. A group of highly shared sequence variants was considered likely to be a technical artifact of the sequencing pipeline. A total of about 150 TCR beta chains were listed by the study as associated with cytomegalovirus. In a later analysis, HLA-associated TCR beta chains showed more clonal expansion and lower generation probabilities than non-associated chains that were equally common. In vitro tests confirmed that a few of the cytomegalovirus-associated TCR beta chains recognize cytomegalovirus antigens. Sequencing depth was assumed to be roughly uniform across donors in the presence/absence analyses, though that assumption may not hold. A later genetic analysis reported fewer N-insertions in productive TCRs among donors in an Asian-associated ancestry cluster than the roughly 700-donor mean. In an earlier analysis of roughly 500 of the donors, most TCR beta V segments appeared in productive rearrangements about 90% or about 30% of the time, broadly matching IMGT annotations. Linkage disequilibrium might explain the correlated functional status among segregating V segments, but an unknown experimental factor could not be excluded. The classifier was reported to diagnose cytomegalovirus status with high specificity and sensitivity in both the original cohort and the validation cohort. According to a later analysis, TCR association rates differed among HLA loci, with DRB1 alleles showing the most associated TCRs and HLA-C alleles showing the fewest. In a later analysis, around 15,000 TCR beta sequences were associated with specific HLA alleles at a false discovery rate of 0.05. Because the 87-base-pair reads could not distinguish some IMGT-functional V segments, including TRBV6-2 and TRBV6-3, those segments were excluded. Because some donors lacked HLA typing at each locus, the association tests relied only on the typed subset. According to the authors, the approach could potentially be generalized to other disease states and immunological phenotypes. In this cohort, only TCR beta chains were sequenced, and detectable features were limited by the absence of alpha or paired-chain data. Seventeen rarely observed V segments, including chromosome 9 orphons, were excluded from the earlier analysis of approximately 600 of the donors because counts were too low. Several of the top co-occurrence clusters appeared to be linked to parvovirus B19, influenza, CMV and Epstein-Barr virus, according to a later analysis. Most TCR sequences were seen in very few donors, while some public TCRs were found in many individuals. A further reported finding was that TCR beta sequences accurately predicted the HLA-A and HLA-B alleles for most subjects in the first cohort. For the cohort, immune exposure information was limited to CMV serostatus. In a later genetic analysis, a missense DCLRE1C variant was associated with V-gene and J-gene trimming of TCR beta chains, and the association was replicated in an independent cohort.

Compared with germline, V lacks 2 bases and J lacks 3 bases; bases without a gene match: 4. Taken from the germline V gene, the CDR1 and CDR2 loops are MNHNS and SASEGT. Taken from cysteine to phenylalanine, the CDR3 has 15 residues. The DNA shown is the 45-base CDR3, in frame from base 1. The cohort was made up of approximately 670 healthy bone marrow donors. All cohort members were sampled while nominally healthy, although unrecorded immune exposures were likely present. The donor was CMV seropositive and belonged to the group of 250 to 300 seropositive cohort members. Each donor provided a peripheral blood sample, and peripheral blood mononuclear cells were used for TCR beta sequencing. The Qiagen DNeasy Blood Extraction Kit was used to extract genomic DNA from the blood cell samples. This clone was found a few times. There is no known antigen for this receptor. Per-nucleotide qualities are absent, and no much larger clonotype sits a single base away.

The library was prepared using the immunoSEQ multiplex PCR assay. The multiplex PCR relied on a mix of 60 forward primers for TCR Vbeta segments and 13 reverse primers for TCR Jbeta segments. A multiplex PCR assay on genomic DNA amplified the CDR3 region of rearranged TCR beta genes. Amplified TCR beta libraries were sequenced as 87-base-pair reads on the Illumina HiSeq System. Turning to the authors' computational methods: In a later analysis, tens of millions of unique TCR beta chains were counted across the 500 to 850 repertoires, and roughly 9.9 million of these chains were shared by at least two donors. A nearest-neighbor algorithm error-corrected the raw reads and collapsed the reads into unique sequences, merging closely related sequences to remove PCR and sequencing errors. V, D and J gene segments were assigned by aligning CDR3 sequences to IMGT reference sequences. Each retained sequence needed at least a six-nucleotide match to both a V gene segment and a J gene segment. A rearrangement counted as productive if the CDR3 had no stop codons and remained in frame with V and J, and every other rearrangement counted as non-productive. CDR3 was defined according to IMGT convention as the region running from the second conserved V-encoded cysteine to the conserved J-encoded phenylalanine. Sequences without an unambiguous match to a single V gene segment were excluded from the earlier analysis of a few hundred of the donors. In an earlier analysis of 587 of the donors, V segments were called functional above 56.7% productive rearrangements and were called segregating when the between-donor standard deviation exceeded 5%. A statistical classification framework was built for diagnosing cytomegalovirus status from the catalog of TCR beta chain sequences. A later analysis assigned V and J genes by comparing TCR nucleotide sequences with IMGT/GENE-DB human TR gene sequences. The TCRdist pipeline was used in a later analysis to assign CDR3 sequences and most-parsimonious VDJ recombination scenarios. In a later analysis, each TCR beta chain was defined by its CDR3 amino acid sequence together with its V-gene family, and reads lacking a unique V-gene family were excluded. As a way to deal with suspected cross-contamination and a sequencing artifact, a later analysis dropped nearly 600 nucleotide sequences that were highly shared and had low generation probability. For each public chain, a later analysis derived a clonal expansion index from normalized ranks of inferred template counts within each repertoire. Generation probabilities in a later analysis came from a VDJ recombination model fitted to out-of-frame rearrangements, and those results were checked against IGoR. A later analysis scored TCR-TCR, TCR-HLA and TCR-CMV co-occurrence with hypergeometric tests, applying a repertoire-size bias correction to TCR pairs. False discovery rates were estimated in a later analysis by permuting HLA or CMV assignments 20 times. A later analysis grouped co-occurring TCRs with DBSCAN, adding TCRdist sequence similarity when clustering within HLA-allele-positive subsets. For co-occurrence clustering, repertoires with fewer than 30,000 or more than 120,000 public chains were excluded, along with roughly 5 repertoires with anomalous nucleotide sharing. TCRdb re-hosts the immuneACCESS table, in-frame sequences only. Its copies lack some clones; in the studies checked, an unresolved V gene accounts for under half of them, and the cause for the rest is not known. The V and J calls and clone size were taken over from that table, and D and trimming were inferred from the DNA. This sample lists 150,000 to 200,000 clones; around 80% were detected once. Together, the top ten hold around 1.6% of the sample.

This clonotype was obtained from a man aged 35 to 55 in good health and CMV-seropositive. The rearrangement combines TRBV6-1 with TRBJ2-1; 7 bases in the middle match TRBD2. Material for sequencing was PBMCs. At the DNA level, the sequence is TGTGCCAGCAGTGAACGGGAGGAGGGCTACAATGAGCAGTTCTTC. It codes for CASSEREEGYNEQFF.